Listed below are T cell receptor beta chains from one sample, sequenced in a study of beta chain features in type 1 diabetes. Here immunoSEQ multiplex PCR was the method, and the copy in TCRdb shows in-frame clones only, minus some. The table has almost 250,000 clones, roughly 14% seen once; the top ten hold around 0.025%. Sequencing was performed on naive CD4+ T cells from blood. The receptors originated from a woman between 35 and 50 years old in good health. Each CDR3 is given with its conserved first and last residue. D genes are given only for firm matches. Some rows have no size entry. The others give once, few or many, or a class for an expanded clone.

TRBJ1-5 | - | TRBV18 | few | TGTGCCAGCTCACCTTCGCCAGGGGAAAGTCAGCCCCAGCATTTT | CASSPSPGESQPQHF
TRBJ1-2 | TRBD1 | TRBV19 | - | TGTGCCAGTAGTATACAGGGGGCTAACTATGGCTACACCTTC | CASSIQGANYGYTF
TRBJ2-7 | TRBD2 | TRBV5-1 | - | TGCGCCAGCAGCTTACGGTCTAGCGGGGGGGACTCCTACGAGCAGTACTTC | CASSLRSSGGDSYEQYF
TRBJ2-5 | TRBD2 | TRBV6-1 | - | TGTGCCAGCAGCCGAGCGGGGGGGCCTTGGGAGACCCAGTACTTC | CASSRAGGPWETQYF
TRBJ1-2 | TRBD1 | TRBV19 | - | TGTGCCACAATGGTGACAGGGGGATTATTAACTAATGGCTACACCTTC | CATMVTGGLLTNGYTF
TRBJ2-7 | TRBD1 | TRBV6-6 | - | TGTGCCAGCAGTTACTTCGCTGGACAGGGGGCTCGGGAGCAGTACTTC | CASSYFAGQGAREQYF
TRBJ2-3 | TRBD2 | TRBV29-1 | many | TGCAGCGTGGCTAGCGGGGGGGCGTCAGATACGCAGTATTTT | CSVASGGASDTQYF
TRBJ2-3 | TRBD2 | TRBV9 | - | TGTGCCAGCAGCGTATCAAGCGGGGGGCCCACAGATACGCAGTATTTT | CASSVSSGGPTDTQYF
TRBJ2-3 | TRBD2 | TRBV7-9 | few | TGTGCCAGCAGCTTAACCACAACTAGCGGGGTACGCACAGATACGCAGTATTTT | CASSLTTTSGVRTDTQYF
TRBJ2-5 | TRBD2 | TRBV5-4 | - | TGTGCCAGCAGCCAGGGACTAGCGGGGGGGAAAGAGACCCAGTACTTC | CASSQGLAGGKETQYF
TRBJ2-1 | TRBD2 | TRBV13 | few | TGTGCCAGCAGCATCGGGGGGGACAATGAGCAGTTCTTC | CASSIGGDNEQFF
TRBJ2-3 | TRBD2 | TRBV7-8 | - | TGTGCCAGCAGCCCCCGGACTAGCGGGGGTGTAGATACGCAGTATTTT | CASSPRTSGGVDTQYF
TRBJ2-7 | - | TRBV5-1 | - | TGCGCCAGCAGCCGTCGCCGGGACTCCGGCTACGAGCAGTACTTC | CASSRRRDSGYEQYF
TRBJ1-2 | TRBD1 | TRBV5-1 | few | TGCGCCAGCAGCTTGGGACAGGGAAGGGACTATGGCTACACCTTC | CASSLGQGRDYGYTF
TRBJ1-2 | - | TRBV19 | few | TGTGCCAGTAGTATAGCTCGGTATAACTATGGCTACACCTTC | CASSIARYNYGYTF
TRBJ2-7 | - | TRBV9 | - | TGTGCCAGCAGCCCCCGGGGTAGGGGGGGTGCCTACGAGCAGTACTTC | CASSPRGRGGAYEQYF
TRBJ2-5 | TRBD2 | TRBV5-1 | - | TGCGCCAGCAGCTCCGGCGGGACTAGTGTAAGGGAGACCCAGTACTTC | CASSSGGTSVRETQYF
TRBJ2-2 | - | TRBV14 | - | TGTGCCAGCAGCCAAGATCTGAACACCGGGGAGCTGTTTTTT | CASSQDLNTGELFF
TRBJ2-1 | TRBD2 | TRBV6-1 | - | TGTGCCAGCAGCCATAGCGGGGGGGGCAATGAGCAGTTCTTC | CASSHSGGGNEQFF
TRBJ2-7 | - | TRBV25-1 | - | TGTGCCAGCAGTCCCCCCCCCGGAGGCTACGAGCAGTACTTC | CASSPPPGGYEQYF
TRBJ2-1 | - | TRBV5-5 | few | TGTGCCAGCAGCTTGATACTAGTGCAAGCTCTGTTCTTC | CASSLILVQALFF
TRBJ2-5 | TRBD2 | TRBV15 | few | TGTGCCACCAGCAGAGATCGGACTAGCCCTTGGGCCCAGTACTTC | CATSRDRTSPWAQYF
TRBJ2-7 | TRBD2 | TRBV5-1 | - | TGCGCCAGCAGCTTGGAGTTCGGGGGAGGGTACGAGCAGTACTTC | CASSLEFGGGYEQYF
TRBJ1-2 | - | TRBV7-2 | - | TGTGCCAGCAGCCAGGATCCAGGGTATGGCTACACCTTC | CASSQDPGYGYTF
TRBJ2-7 | TRBD1 | TRBV6-6 | few | TGTGCCAGCAGTTCCAACAGGGGACGATACGAGCAGTACTTC | CASSSNRGRYEQYF
TRBJ2-2 | TRBD1 | TRBV5-4 | - | TGTGCCAGCAGCCTGCAGGGGGCTGTAGCCGGGGAGCTGTTTTTT | CASSLQGAVAGELFF
TRBJ2-7 | - | TRBV7-2 | few | TGTGCCAGCAGCTTAGTTGGGGGGTCCTACGAGCAGTACTTC | CASSLVGGSYEQYF
TRBJ1-3 | - | TRBV7-9 | few | TGTGCCAGCAGCGACACTGGAAACACCATATATTTT | CASSDTGNTIYF
TRBJ2-3 | - | TRBV5-6 | - | TGTGCCAGCAGATCGAATGGGGGCCCTGAAGATACGCAGTATTTT | CASRSNGGPEDTQYF
TRBJ2-1 | - | TRBV6-1 | few | TGTGCCACTTCGGACAGCCACAATGAGCAGTTCTTC | CATSDSHNEQFF
TRBJ1-2 | TRBD1 | TRBV6-6 | few | TGTGCCAGCAGGGTCCGGGACAGAGACCTCGATGGCTACACCTTC | CASRVRDRDLDGYTF
TRBJ2-2 | TRBD1 | TRBV9 | few | TGTGCCAGCAGCTCGAGGACAGGGCGGGGCGGGGAGCTGTTTTTT | CASSSRTGRGGELFF
TRBJ2-5 | - | TRBV10-3 | few | TGTGCCATCAGTGGCCTGCCGGGTGAGACCCAGTACTTC | CAISGLPGETQYF
TRBJ2-5 | - | TRBV7-7 | - | TGTGCCAGCAGCTTGGGGGGGACAGGTTCAGAGACCCAGTACTTC | CASSLGGTGSETQYF
TRBJ2-5 | TRBD2 | TRBV7-2 | few | TGTGGCTCGGGCGGGGGGGCTAGTGAGACCCAGTACTTC | CGSGGGASETQYF
TRBJ2-5 | TRBD2 | TRBV6-6 | few | TGTGCCAGCAGATTAGCGGGGGGAGGAGAGACCCAGTACTTC | CASRLAGGGETQYF
TRBJ2-2 | TRBD1 | TRBV2 | - | TGTGCCAGCAGCAGGCGGACAGGGGTTAACACCGGGGAGCTGTTTTTT | CASSRRTGVNTGELFF
TRBJ2-7 | TRBD2 | TRBV9 | few | TGTGCCAGCAGCGCGTCGGGTAGCGGGTTACCCTACGAGCAGTACTTC | CASSASGSGLPYEQYF
TRBJ2-5 | - | TRBV6-1 | - | TGTGCCAGCCGTCAACAGGGCTTCCAAGAGACCCAGTACTTC | CASRQQGFQETQYF
TRBJ2-7 | TRBD1 | TRBV19 | - | TGTGCCAGCCAGATTGGACGGGACAGGACGTTCTACGAGCAGTACTTC | CASQIGRDRTFYEQYF
TRBJ2-1 | TRBD2 | TRBV5-1 | - | TGCGCCAGCAGCTTGGTCCCGGGGGGTGTCGATGGCAATGAGCAGTTCTTC | CASSLVPGGVDGNEQFF
TRBJ1-1 | TRBD1 | TRBV5-5 | - | TGTGCCAGCAGCTTGGGCGACAGGGAGACGGCTTTCTTT | CASSLGDRETAFF
TRBJ2-1 | TRBD2 | TRBV2 | - | TGTGCCAGCAGGGAGCGGGGGGGCCGCGGGGATGAGCAGTTCTTC | CASRERGGRGDEQFF
TRBJ1-5 | TRBD1 | TRBV19 | - | TGTGCCAGTTGGCAGGGACAGCTCAATCAGCCCCAGCATTTT | CASWQGQLNQPQHF
TRBJ2-1 | - | TRBV25-1 | few | TGTGCCAGCAGTGCAAGGACAGTCAAGAATGAGCAGTTCTTC | CASSARTVKNEQFF
TRBJ1-1 | - | TRBV5-1 | few | TGCGCCAGCAGCCCCCCCCGAGCAGGCATGAACACTGAAGCTTTCTTT | CASSPPRAGMNTEAFF
TRBJ2-3 | TRBD2 | TRBV9 | few | TGTGCCAGCAGCGTCCGGGGGGGGCCCCCAGATACGCAGTATTTT | CASSVRGGPPDTQYF
TRBJ2-2 | TRBD1 | TRBV7-7 | few | TGTGCCAGCAGCCCCAGGGGGCGGAACACCGGGGAGCTGTTTTTT | CASSPRGRNTGELFF
TRBJ1-4 | TRBD1 | TRBV6-6 | - | TGTGCCGGTCGACAGGGCGAGAGGGAAAAACTGTTTTTT | CAGRQGEREKLFF
TRBJ2-1 | TRBD2 | TRBV7-6 | - | TGTGCCAGCAGCTTAAGTTCCCTAGCGGCCCCCTACAATGAGCAGTTCTTC | CASSLSSLAAPYNEQFF
TRBJ2-7 | - | TRBV18 | - | TGTGCCAGCTCACCGGACAGATACGAGCAGTACTTC | CASSPDRYEQYF
TRBJ1-4 | - | TRBV29-1 | few | TGCAGCGTTTTCACAGGGACAAATGAAAAACTGTTTTTT | CSVFTGTNEKLFF
TRBJ2-7 | - | TRBV18 | few | TGTGCCAGCTCACCACCCGGCAGGGCCTACGAGCAGTACTTC | CASSPPGRAYEQYF